Listed below are T cell receptor beta chains from one sample, sequenced in a study of early T cells in non-severe SARS-CoV-2 infection. TCRdb re-called the 5' RACE reads with MiXCR, one entry per CDR3 protein. The sample holds about 71,000 distinct CDR3 sequences, around 13% seen once. Sequences were derived from whole blood, sampled at baseline. These receptors originate from an adult who was a healthcare worker with PCR-confirmed SARS-CoV-2 infection or an uninfected control (not recorded which). Each CDR3 is given with its conserved first and last residue. The D gene is left open where the match is weak. For some rows the clone size is stated as once, few or many, or as a class when expanded; others skip it.

J,V,size,D,CDR3,DNA
TRBJ2-1,TRBV24-1,few,-,CATSEGLQEFF,TGTGCCACCAGTGAGGGACTCCAGGAGTTCTTC
TRBJ2-7,TRBV28,-,-,CASSSPEGEPYEQYF,TGTGCCAGCAGTTCCCCGGAGGGCGAACCTTACGAGCAGTACTTC
TRBJ2-7,TRBV7-2,many,TRBD2,CASSHNSGGLGEQYF,TGTGCCAGCAGTCATAATAGCGGGGGGCTGGGAGAGCAGTACTTC
TRBJ1-6,TRBV5-8,many,-,CASSLAAGGGSYNSPLHF,TGTGCCAGCAGCTTGGCGGCGGGAGGCGGCTCCTATAATTCACCCCTCCACTTT
TRBJ1-2,TRBV2,few,TRBD1,CANSRGRGGYTF,TGTGCCAACTCCAGGGGGCGCGGAGGCTACACCTTC
TRBJ2-1,TRBV24-1,-,TRBD2,CATSDLSGSSYNEQFF,TGTGCCACCAGTGATCTTAGCGGGAGTTCCTACAATGAGCAGTTCTTC
TRBJ1-4,TRBV7-9,many,TRBD1,CASNRGTANEKLFF,TGTGCCAGCAACCGCGGGACAGCTAATGAAAAACTGTTTTTT
TRBJ2-3,TRBV6-6,-,TRBD2,CASSYSSAGGTDTQYF,TGTGCCAGCAGTTACTCCTCAGCGGGAGGCACAGATACGCAGTATTTT
TRBJ2-7,TRBV24-1,many,-,CATYYRRAVTYEQYF,TGTGCCACCTACTACAGGCGGGCGGTTACCTACGAGCAGTACTTC
TRBJ2-7,TRBV27,-,TRBD2,CASSFRGLAYEEQYF,TGTGCCAGCAGTTTCAGGGGACTAGCGTATGAAGAGCAGTACTTC
TRBJ2-7,TRBV4-1,few,TRBD2,CASSQGTLADEQYF,TGCGCCAGCAGCCAAGGAACCCTAGCGGACGAGCAGTACTTC
TRBJ2-7,TRBV7-9,many,-,CASSSGALPAHEQYF,TGTGCCAGCAGCTCAGGGGCGCTTCCCGCACATGAGCAGTACTTC
TRBJ2-7,TRBV20-1,-,TRBD2,CSALIGGSSYEQYF,TGCAGTGCCCTCATCGGGGGGTCCTCCTACGAGCAGTACTTC
TRBJ1-5,TRBV19,many,TRBD1,CASSPGTGGSPQHF,TGTGCCAGTAGTCCCGGGACAGGGGGCTCTCCCCAGCATTTT
TRBJ1-6,TRBV27,few,-,CASSSGDVSYNSPLHF,TGTGCCAGCAGTTCGGGGGACGTATCCTATAATTCACCCCTCCACTTT
TRBJ2-3,TRBV5-1,many,TRBD1,CASSAGQGTDTQYF,TGCGCCAGCAGCGCCGGACAGGGCACAGATACGCAGTATTTT
TRBJ2-7,TRBV28,few,-,CASSLFRMGLGEQYF,TGTGCCAGCAGTTTATTCCGAATGGGCCTGGGAGAGCAGTACTTC
TRBJ2-1,TRBV15,few,TRBD2,CATSRDGLAGVDEQFF,TGTGCCACCAGCAGAGATGGGCTAGCGGGAGTCGATGAGCAGTTCTTC